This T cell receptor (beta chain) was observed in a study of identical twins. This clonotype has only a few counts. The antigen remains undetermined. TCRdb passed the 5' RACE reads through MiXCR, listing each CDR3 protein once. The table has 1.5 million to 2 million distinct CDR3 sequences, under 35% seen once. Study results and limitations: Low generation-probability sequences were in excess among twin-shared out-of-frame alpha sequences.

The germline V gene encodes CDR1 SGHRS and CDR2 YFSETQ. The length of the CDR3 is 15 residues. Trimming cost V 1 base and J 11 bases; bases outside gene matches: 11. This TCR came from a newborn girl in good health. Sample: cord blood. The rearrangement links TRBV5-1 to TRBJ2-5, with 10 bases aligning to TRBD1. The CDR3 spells CASSLSGTGDPRQYF. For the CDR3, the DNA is TGCGCCAGCAGCTTGTCCGGGACAGGGGACCCCCGACAGTACTTC.